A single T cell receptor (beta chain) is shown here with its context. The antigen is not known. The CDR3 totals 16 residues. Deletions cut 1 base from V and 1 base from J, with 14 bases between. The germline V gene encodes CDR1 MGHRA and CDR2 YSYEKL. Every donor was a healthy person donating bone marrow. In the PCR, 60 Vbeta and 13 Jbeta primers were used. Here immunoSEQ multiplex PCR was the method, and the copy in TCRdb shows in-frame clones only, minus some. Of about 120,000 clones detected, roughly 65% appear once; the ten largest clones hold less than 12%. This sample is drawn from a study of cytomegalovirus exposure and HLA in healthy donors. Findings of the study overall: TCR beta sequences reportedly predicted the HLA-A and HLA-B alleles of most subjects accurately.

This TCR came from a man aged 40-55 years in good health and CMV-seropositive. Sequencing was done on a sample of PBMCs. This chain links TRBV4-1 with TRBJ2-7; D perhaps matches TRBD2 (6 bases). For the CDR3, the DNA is TGCGCCAGCAGCCAAGTTTTCGGGGGTAATTCCTACGAGCAGTACTTC. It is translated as CASSQVFGGNSYEQYF.